This entry features one T cell receptor beta chain sequence. The sample originates from a study of spatial heterogeneity in lung cancer. The overall study: The library had UMIs, and each TCR and UMI pair averaged more than ten raw reads.

Per germline, CDR1 MGHRA and CDR2 YSYEKL. Trimming left V 2 bases short and J 4 bases short, with 11 bases between. The CDR3 contains 15 residues. Time point defined: sample taken at primary tumor resection. The donors comprised approximately 75 untreated early-stage non-small cell lung cancer patients. Whole RNA was taken from tumor, nontumor lung or frozen PBMC; it was then sequenced unsorted. In the library, each TCR cDNA molecule bore its own unique molecular identifier. TCRdb processed the 5' RACE reads anew with MiXCR; each CDR3 protein has one entry. The sample carries tens of thousands of distinct CDR3 sequences, 3.1% recorded once.

The sequence was collected from a male donor with early-stage non-small cell lung cancer. Specimen: normal lung tissue next to the tumor, collected at surgery. The J gene is TRBJ1-4, the V gene TRBV4-1, with a weak D call TRBD1 (6 bases). The CDR3 nucleotides are TGCGCCAGCAGCCAACCCGACAGGTTTAATGAAAAACTGTTTTTT. This sequence encodes CASSQPDRFNEKLFF.